The 21 T cell receptor beta chains given below trace back to one sample, sequenced in a study of cytomegalovirus exposure and HLA in healthy donors. Primers for the PCR totalled 60 Vbeta and 13 Jbeta. Here immunoSEQ multiplex PCR was the method, and the copy in TCRdb shows in-frame clones only, minus some. The sample consists of fewer than 100,000 clones, under 9% of them appearing once. Sequencing was done on a sample of PBMCs. The source is a man aged 50-60 years in good health and CMV-seronegative.

The CDR3 region is CASSSSTTNEKLFF. Written as DNA, the CDR3 is TGCGCCAGCAGTTCGAGCACAACTAATGAAAAACTGTTTTTT. The genes are TRBV5-1 and TRBJ1-4; D is unclear. This CDR3 spans 14 amino acids. Trimming cost V 5 bases and J 0 bases, with 8 bases left between them. Germline V CDR1 and CDR2: SGHRS, YFSETQ.

CDR3 amino acids: CASSLQGRATEAFF. For the CDR3, the DNA is TGTGCCAGCAGTTTACAGGGGAGAGCCACTGAAGCTTTCTTT. This chain connects TRBV27 to TRBJ1-1; TRBD1 is a possible D gene (6 bases). With 2 bases removed from V and 4 bases from J, the gap between germline ends came to 11 bases. The CDR3 has 14 amino acids. Per germline, CDR1 MNHEY and CDR2 SMNVEV (reference sequence).

The chain couples TRBV14 to TRBJ2-7; D gene unclear. Germline V gene lookup returns CDR1 SGHDN and CDR2 FVKESK. With 0 bases removed from V and 1 base from J, the gap between germline ends came to 10 bases. The CDR3 is made up of 15 amino acids. The CDR3 loop is CASSQDGPGSYEQYF. CDR3 coding DNA: TGTGCCAGCAGCCAAGACGGCCCCGGGTCCTACGAGCAGTACTTC.

V gene TRBV7-3 combines with J gene TRBJ1-2; 9 bases align to TRBD1. Trimming cost V 5 bases and J 8 bases; bases outside gene matches: 9. Germline CDR1 is SGHTA and CDR2 is FQGTGA. The CDR3 covers 14 residues. In DNA form, the CDR3 reads TGTGCCAGCAGCCCAAGACAGGGGGTAGGGGGCTACACCTTC. Translated, it gives CASSPRQGVGGYTF.

This clone was detected a few times. In DNA, the CDR3 is TGCGCCAGCAGCTACCTAGCGGGAGAAACGGAGCAGTTCTTC. Its protein product is CASSYLAGETEQFF. The J gene is TRBJ2-1, the V gene TRBV5-1; TRBD2 matches 10 bases. The CDR3 has 14 amino acids. V gave up 3 bases and J gave up 10 bases; unmatched junction bases: 7. Germline V gives CDR1 SGHRS, CDR2 YFSETQ.

V usage is TRBV4-1 and J usage is TRBJ1-1, with D unresolved. There are 13 residues in the CDR3. Germline loops: CDR1 MGHRA, CDR2 YSYEKL. The germline V and J ends were trimmed by 10 bases and 4 bases, with 16 bases remaining between them. The CDR3 spells CATTSGVSTEAFF. The CDR3 region has the DNA TGCGCCACCACCTCAGGTGTGAGCACTGAAGCTTTCTTT.

The V call is TRBV10-2, the J call TRBJ2-1, with 12 bases lining up with TRBD2. V was pared by 2 bases and J by 6 bases, with 2 bases of the junction left unmatched. The CDR3 contains 15 residues. The germline V gene encodes CDR1 WSHSY and CDR2 SAAADI. The CDR3 protein is CASSELAGGFNEQFF. For the CDR3, the DNA is TGCGCCAGCAGTGAGCTAGCGGGGGGGTTCAATGAGCAGTTCTTC.

This clone was picked up a small number of times. This sequence joins TRBV9 and TRBJ2-1, with TRBD2 matching over 10 bases. The V segment lost 4 bases and the J segment 9 bases; nucleotides outside the gene matches: 10. Per the germline V gene, CDR1 is SGDLS and CDR2 is YYNGEE. CDR3 length equals 15 residues. The CDR3 region has the DNA TGTGCCAGCAGCCCAGGCAGCGGGGGGGTCGGTGAGCAGTTCTTC. This translates into CASSPGSGGVGEQFF.

This clone was seen a handful of times. V gene TRBV7-2 combines with J gene TRBJ2-7; D not resolved. Germline V gives CDR1 SGHTA, CDR2 FQGNSA. CDR3 size: 14 residues. Trimming removed 6 bases at V and 2 bases at J, with 14 bases between. The CDR3 reads CASSKTAVTYEQYF. In nucleotides, the CDR3 is TGTGCCAGCAGTAAGACGGCGGTCACCTACGAGCAGTACTTC.

The genes are TRBV30 and TRBJ1-5, with 11 bases identical to TRBD1. CDR1 is GTSNPN and CDR2 is SVGIG in the germline V gene (reference sequence). After removal of 4 bases from V and 4 bases from J, the junction contained 6 bases not matched to a gene. This CDR3 contains 15 residues. CDR3 loop: CAWTTGQGANQPQHF. Written as DNA, the CDR3 is TGTGCCTGGACTACCGGACAGGGGGCTAATCAGCCCCAGCATTTT.

The chain links TRBV30 to TRBJ1-4; D is ambiguous. The CDR3 consists of 14 residues. CDR1 and CDR2 (germline): GTSNPN, SVGIG (reference sequence). The V end was cut by 0 bases, the J end by 4 bases, with 9 bases between. DNA for the CDR3: TGTGCCTGGAGTGTAGGCGGTTATAATGAAAAACTGTTTTTT. Translating it yields CAWSVGGYNEKLFF.

This clone was observed a few times. The chain uses TRBV5-1 and TRBJ1-2, with 12 nucleotides matching TRBD1. The CDR3 has 16 amino acids. CDR1 and CDR2 from the germline V gene are SGHRS and YFSETQ. V trimming: 1 base; J trimming: 7 bases; junction bases outside the gene matches: 8. CDR3 coding DNA: TGCGCCAGCAGCTTGCAGCCGGGACAGGGGGCCAGTGGCTACACCTTC. Translated, it gives CASSLQPGQGASGYTF. The entire variable domain, with the rest obtained from reference TRBV5-1 and TRBJ1-2, is as follows: KAGVTQTPRYLIKTRGQQVTLSCSPISGHRSVSWYQQTPGQGLQFLFEYFSETQRNKGNFPGRFSGRQFSNSRSEMNVSTLELGDSALYLCASSLQPGQGASGYTFGSGTRLTVV.

V and J are TRBV5-1 and TRBJ1-4; 10 nucleotides agree with TRBD1. The trim removed 0 bases at V and 7 bases at J, leaving 6 bases unmatched. This CDR3 has 16 residues. The V gene's germline CDR1 is SGHRS and CDR2 YFSETQ. This chain's CDR3 is CASSLGDRGRSEKLFF. In DNA form, the CDR3 reads TGCGCCAGCAGCTTGGGCGACAGGGGGCGAAGTGAAAAACTGTTTTTT.

V usage is TRBV5-8 and J usage is TRBJ1-2, with 7 bases that match TRBD1. V gave up 4 bases and J gave up 5 bases; unmatched junction bases: 14. Germline V CDR1 and CDR2: SGHTS, YDEGEE. CDR3 size: 16 residues. This chain's CDR3 is CASSLTLTGFGYGYTF. The CDR3 DNA reads TGTGCCAGCAGCCTCACCCTGACAGGGTTTGGTTATGGCTACACCTTC.

This clone was seen a few times. This rearrangement joins TRBV5-1 to TRBJ1-3; D unresolved. Germline assignment: CDR1 SGHRS and CDR2 YFSETQ. CDR3 size: 16 residues. V lost 0 bases and J 5 bases, leaving 15 bases between the germline ends. CDR3 DNA sequence: TGCGCCAGCAGCTTGGCGGTTTCCGAAAAGAGAAACACCATATATTTT. It specifies CASSLAVSEKRNTIYF.

This clone has more than one count but fewer than ten. This sequence joins TRBV5-1 and TRBJ1-2; 11 nucleotides match TRBD1. The ends lost 4 bases at V and 4 bases at J; junction bases unmatched: 6. The CDR3 loop spans 15 amino acids. Germline V gene sequence: CDR1 SGHRS, CDR2 YFSETQ. The CDR3 DNA reads TGCGCCAGCAGCAACCGGACAGGGGGCTTCTATGGCTACACCTTC. It is translated as CASSNRTGGFYGYTF.

This clone has a handful of counts. In DNA form, the CDR3 reads TGTGCCATCAGTGAGTCGATCAGACAGGTCTATGGCTACACCTTC. Translated, it gives CAISESIRQVYGYTF. The V and J genes are TRBV10-3 and TRBJ1-2; D possibly corresponds to TRBD1 (6 bases). The germline CDR1 and CDR2 sequences are ENHRY and SYGVKD. This CDR3 comprises 15 residues. The germline V and J ends were trimmed by 0 bases and 4 bases, with 12 bases remaining between them.

This clone occurred a few times. This chain uses TRBV2 with TRBJ2-7; perhaps TRBD1 as D (5 bases). This CDR3 region has 15 residues. V was cut by 8 bases and J by 2 bases, with 19 bases left in between. Germline V gives CDR1 SNHLY, CDR2 FYNNEI. The CDR3 DNA reads as TGTGCCAGCTCACGTAACCCGACAGTGGCCTACGAGCAGTACTTC. This gives the protein CASSRNPTVAYEQYF.

This sequence joins TRBV19 and TRBJ2-5; D uncertain. The germline CDR1 and CDR2 sequences are LNHDA and SQIVND (reference sequence). Trimming removed 3 bases at V and 2 bases at J, with 7 bases between. This CDR3 has 13 residues. The DNA of the CDR3 is TGTGCCAGTAGTATCGACACTCAAGAGACCCAGTACTTC. Its translation is CASSIDTQETQYF.

Details on this clone: Germline is not matched at one junction end, which may reflect a read error. The V call is TRBV18, the J call TRBJ2-3, with a possible D match to TRBD1 (5 bases). The CDR3 is 15 residues long. Germline-derived CDR1 and CDR2 are KGHSH and LQKENI. The CDR3 loop is CASSPPWGPTDTQYF. The CDR3 DNA reads TGTGCCAGCTCCCCACCATGGGGCCCCACAGATACGCAGTATTTT.

A single count supports this clone. The chain links TRBV18 to TRBJ2-1; 9 nucleotides align to TRBD1. CDR1 is KGHSH and CDR2 is LQKENI in the germline V gene. J gave up 7 bases and V 1 base, and 5 bases lay outside the gene matches. The CDR3 contains 15 residues. Written as DNA, the CDR3 is TGTGCCAGCTCACCACGGAGGGACAGGGTAAATGAGCAGTTCTTC. Translation gives CASSPRRDRVNEQFF.